The sequence of this T cell receptor (beta chain) was determined in a study of Ad26.COV2.S vaccination and SARS-CoV-2 variants. Treatment here: about 20 received Ad26.COV2.S at low or high dose, single or two shots; 5 received placebo; per-sample allocation not given. Collection of samples fell on day 63 after the first vaccine or placebo injection. Assay used: immunoSEQ multiplex PCR; TCRdb lists only in-frame clones, some missing. The sample lists around 350,000 clones; roughly 81% were seen once. Germline assignment: CDR1 GTSNPN and CDR2 SVGIG (reference sequence). The CDR3 contains 13 residues. The trim removed 2 bases at V and 7 bases at J, leaving 5 bases unmatched.

The receptor was derived from a person aged 18 to 59 who received the Ad26.COV2.S COVID-19 vaccine or a placebo. The V call is TRBV30, the J call TRBJ1-2; TRBD1 matches at 9 bases. This specimen was peripheral blood, taken in a trial of Ad26.COV2.S vaccine versus placebo. The CDR3 DNA is TGTGCCTGGAGTACGGGACAGGGTGGTGGCTACACCTTC. Its translation: CAWSTGQGGGYTF. The variable domain in full, with the rest retrieved from reference TRBV30 and TRBJ1-2, is SQTIHQWPATLVQPVGSPLSLECTVEGTSNPNLYWYRQAAGRGLQLLFYSVGIGQISSEVPQNLSASRPQDRQFILSSKKLLLSDSGFYLCAWSTGQGGGYTFGSGTRLTVV.